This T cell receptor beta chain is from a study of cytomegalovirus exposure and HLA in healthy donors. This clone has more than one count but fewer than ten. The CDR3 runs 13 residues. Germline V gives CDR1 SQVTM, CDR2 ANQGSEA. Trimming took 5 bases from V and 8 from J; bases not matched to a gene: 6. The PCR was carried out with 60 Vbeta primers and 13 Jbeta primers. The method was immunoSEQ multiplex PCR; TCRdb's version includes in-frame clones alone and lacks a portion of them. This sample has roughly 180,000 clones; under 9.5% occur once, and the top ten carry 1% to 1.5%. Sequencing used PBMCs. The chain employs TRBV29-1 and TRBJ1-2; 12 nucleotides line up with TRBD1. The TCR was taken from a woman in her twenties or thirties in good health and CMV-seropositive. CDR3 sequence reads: CSVHGTGGEGYTF. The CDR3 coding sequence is TGCAGCGTTCATGGGACAGGGGGCGAAGGCTACACCTTC. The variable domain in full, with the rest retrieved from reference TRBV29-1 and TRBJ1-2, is SAVISQKPSRDICQRGTSLTIQCQVDSQVTMMFWYRQQPGQSLTLIATANQGSEATYESGFVIDKFPISRPNLTFSTLTVSNMSPEDSSIYLCSVHGTGGEGYTFGSGTRLTVV.